The T cell receptor beta chain under discussion was sequenced for a study of patients and donors after allogeneic stem cell transplantation. TCRdb recomputed calls from the RT-PCR reads with MiXCR, one row per CDR3 protein. The sample has about 960,000 distinct CDR3 sequences, roughly 18% seen once. Trimming took 5 bases from V and 4 from J, leaving 21 bases between them. The CDR3 runs to 17 residues. Germline CDR1 SGHTA, CDR2 FQGTGA. This sequence was found in a human donor who was either an allogeneic HSCT recipient or a stem cell or donor lymphocyte infusion donor (not recorded which). It is not recorded whose cells these are; they may come from a transplant donor. The chain couples TRBV7-3 to TRBJ2-1, with a possible D match to TRBD2 (5 bases). The source material was blood, either unsorted or a sorted T cell fraction (not recorded which). CDR3 sequence (DNA): TGTGCCAGCAGCCTCTCTCCCACGGGGAGTACGTACAATGAGCAGTTCTTC. Its protein is CASSLSPTGSTYNEQFF.